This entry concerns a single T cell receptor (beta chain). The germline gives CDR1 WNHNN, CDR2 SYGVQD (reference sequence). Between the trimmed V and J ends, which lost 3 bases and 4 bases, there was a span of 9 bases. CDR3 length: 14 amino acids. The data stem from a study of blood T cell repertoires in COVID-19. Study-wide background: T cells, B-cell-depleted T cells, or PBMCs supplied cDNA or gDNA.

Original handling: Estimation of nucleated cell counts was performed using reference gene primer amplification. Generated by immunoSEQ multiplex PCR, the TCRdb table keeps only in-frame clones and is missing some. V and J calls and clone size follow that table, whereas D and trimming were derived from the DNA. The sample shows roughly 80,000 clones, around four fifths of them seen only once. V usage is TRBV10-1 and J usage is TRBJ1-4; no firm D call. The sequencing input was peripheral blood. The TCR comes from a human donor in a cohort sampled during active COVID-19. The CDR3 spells CASSESGNNEKLFF. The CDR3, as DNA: TGCGCCAGCAGTGAATCGGGAAATAATGAAAAACTGTTTTTT.